The subject of this entry is one TCR beta chain. This record belongs to a study of blood T cell repertoires in COVID-19. The germline V gene has CDR1 MNHNY and CDR2 SVGAGI (reference sequence). This CDR3 is built from 12 residues. The V gene lost 6 bases and the J gene lost 11 bases, with 11 bases spanning the gap. The protocol was immunoSEQ multiplex PCR, while the TCRdb copy is restricted to in-frame clones and leaves out a portion. The data hold around 370,000 clones, with 88% observed a single time. The clonotype originates from an older woman with COVID-19, enrolled during active disease. V is TRBV6-6 and J is TRBJ1-6; no clear D. The specimen was peripheral blood. In nucleotides, the CDR3 is TGTGCCAGCAGCCCCGGGGTAGCACCCCTCCACTTT. Its protein product is CASSPGVAPLHF.